The present entry profiles one TCR beta chain with its context. This entry belongs to a study of glioma-infiltrating T cells after dendritic cell vaccination. There are 15 residues in the CDR3. The germline V gene encodes CDR1 KGHSH and CDR2 LQKENI. Trimming removed 6 bases from V and 0 bases from J; junction bases left unmatched: 8. TCRdb keeps only in-frame clones here, not all; method: immunoSEQ multiplex PCR. The sample has 90,000 or so clones, 85% seen once. The J gene is TRBJ2-7, the V gene TRBV18; 7 bases match TRBD1. The TCR sequence derives from a human donor with glioblastoma. Source: blood, taken before dendritic cell vaccination. CDR3 coding DNA: TGTGCCAGCTCCTTATTCAGGGACAGCTCCTACGAGCAGTACTTC. It codes for CASSLFRDSSYEQYF.